This TCR beta chain appears in the sequencing data of a study of identical twins (dated by TCRdb to 2015 to 2016). Notes on the research overall: To test whether fetal clonotypes persist, the study used deep sequencing on TCR alpha and beta repertoires from monozygotic twins, unrelated adults of various ages, and cord blood. Replicate twin experiments were performed at different times using different library preparation protocols to rule out contamination.

All donors were healthy Caucasians. The twin cohort comprised three pairs of female monozygotic twins, all aged roughly 18 to 30 years. Positive isolation kits from Invitrogen were used to isolate CD4+ and CD8+ T cell populations. The library was produced with 5' RACE. For sequencing, an Illumina HiSeq 2000 was employed. A universal primer binding site was added through template switching, and the final cDNA carried a unique molecular identifier so that TCR cDNA molecules could be counted accurately. Specific primers in the conserved constant-segment region were used to synthesize first-strand cDNA for TCR alpha and beta chains. Each cDNA library was double barcoded, with a SMART-Mk sample barcode plus Illumina barcodes, to control for contamination. TruSeq adapter sequences and Illumina sample barcodes were added in two successive PCR steps. The TCR alpha and beta cDNA libraries were sequenced on the Illumina HiSeq platform using custom primers. The source study handled its data this way. Raw reads were processed with MiGEC to extract unique molecular identifiers, and MiXCR was used to determine CDR3 positions. Recombination models were inferred per individual with the repgenHMM and IGoR tools using an EM algorithm. Shared clonotypes were analyzed with the tcR package in R, and sharing was normalized by the product of cloneset sizes. To study raw recombination without the effects of thymic and clonal selection, out-of-frame nonproductive sequences were analyzed. TCRdb ran its own pipeline on the public reads, namely fastp trimming at Q25 and MiXCR clone calling, and kept in-frame beta chains. Every distinct CDR3 protein forms one entry, paired with its most common genes and DNA. The V and J calls and clone size are TCRdb's, not the authors'. This sample comprises around 530,000 distinct CDR3 sequences, 15% of them detected only once. The ten top clones hold roughly 0.44% of the sample.

The CDR3 goes from the cysteine to the phenylalanine over 20 residues. Just CDR3 DNA is preserved here, 60 bases in frame from base 1. Clipping removes 3 bases from V and 0 bases from J, with 15 as the unmatched junction base count. For CDR1 and CDR2, the germline V gene (reference sequence) lists DFQATT and SNEGSKA. As concerns this clonotype: Its antigen specificity is not known. Base qualities were left out, and no much larger clone turns up one base away.

Overall results and qualifications from the work: Because the same donors could not be followed over many years, conclusions were based on cross-sectional statistical analysis. The excess sharing between twins in beta out-of-frame sequences was weaker because fewer shared sequences reduced the signal-to-noise ratio. Out-of-frame TCR alpha sequences shared between twins showed an excess of low generation-probability sequences compared with coincidental sharing between unrelated individuals. Abundant cord blood beta clonotypes had fewer insertions, young adult naive repertoires showed a similar but weaker trend, and memory repertoires showed no such trend. Zero-insertion analyses could be partly confounded by invariant T cells such as MAIT and iNKT, although diverse VJ usage argued against such confounding for most clonotypes. In monozygotic twins, out-of-frame TCR alpha sharing was systematically underestimated by recombination models, although the models agreed with sharing between unrelated individuals.

These records were also assigned to another study, of yellow fever vaccine responses in identical twins. The second paper further reports: According to the authors, in identical twins the way T cells responded to vaccination appeared partly convergent and partly personalized. In the study, vaccine-responding T cell clones were precisely tracked in identical twins.

Sequencing used CD4+ T cells sorted from blood. The chain uses TRBV20-1 and TRBJ2-1; the central 12 bases match TRBD2. The origin of this receptor is a young woman in good health. For the CDR3, the sequence is CSASLPLAGGLKSSYNEQFF. Read as DNA, the sequence is TGCAGTGCTAGCCTACCTCTAGCGGGAGGGCTGAAGAGCTCCTACAATGAGCAGTTCTTC.